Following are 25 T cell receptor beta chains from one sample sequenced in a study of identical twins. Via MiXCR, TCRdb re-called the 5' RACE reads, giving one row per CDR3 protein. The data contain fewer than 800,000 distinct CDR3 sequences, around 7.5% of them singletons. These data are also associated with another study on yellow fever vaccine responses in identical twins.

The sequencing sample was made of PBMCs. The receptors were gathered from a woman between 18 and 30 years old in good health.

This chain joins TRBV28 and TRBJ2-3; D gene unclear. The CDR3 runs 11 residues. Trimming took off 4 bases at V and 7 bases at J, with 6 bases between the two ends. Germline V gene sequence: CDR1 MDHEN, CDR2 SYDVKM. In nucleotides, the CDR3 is TGTGCCAGCAGTTGGATAAATACGCAGTATTTT. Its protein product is CASSWINTQYF.

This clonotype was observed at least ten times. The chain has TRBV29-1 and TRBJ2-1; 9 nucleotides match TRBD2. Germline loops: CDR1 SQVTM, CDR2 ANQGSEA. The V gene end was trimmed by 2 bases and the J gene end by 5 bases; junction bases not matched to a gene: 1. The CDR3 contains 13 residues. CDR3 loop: CSVELAGHNEQFF. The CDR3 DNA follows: TGCAGCGTTGAACTAGCGGGACACAATGAGCAGTTCTTC.

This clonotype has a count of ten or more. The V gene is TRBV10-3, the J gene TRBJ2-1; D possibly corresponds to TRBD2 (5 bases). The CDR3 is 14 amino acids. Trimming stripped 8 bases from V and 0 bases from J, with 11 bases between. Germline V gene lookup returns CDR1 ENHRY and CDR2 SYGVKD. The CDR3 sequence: CAIEEGPSYNEQFF. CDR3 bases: TGTGCCATCGAAGAGGGCCCCTCCTACAATGAGCAGTTCTTC.

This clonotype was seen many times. The CDR3 DNA is TGTGCCAGCAGTCGCGGGTGGTCGAGCACAGATACGCAGTATTTT. Amino acids: CASSRGWSSTDTQYF. The chain has TRBV12-3 or TRBV12-4 and TRBJ2-3, with a weak D call TRBD2 (5 bases). There are 15 residues in the CDR3. Trimming took 5 bases from V and 0 from J, leaving 12 bases between them.

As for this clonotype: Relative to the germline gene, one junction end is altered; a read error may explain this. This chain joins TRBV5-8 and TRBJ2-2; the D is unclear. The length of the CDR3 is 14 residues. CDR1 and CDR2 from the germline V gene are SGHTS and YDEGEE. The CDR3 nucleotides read TGTGCCATCAGCCATGGGATGTGGACCGGGGAGCTGTTTTTT. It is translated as CAISHGMWTGELFF.

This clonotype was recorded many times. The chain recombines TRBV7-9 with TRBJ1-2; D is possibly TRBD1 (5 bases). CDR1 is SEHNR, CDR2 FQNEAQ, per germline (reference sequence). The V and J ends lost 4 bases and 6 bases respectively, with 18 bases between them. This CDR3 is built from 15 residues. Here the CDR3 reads CASSYPGAPADGYTF. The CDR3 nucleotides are TGTGCCAGCAGCTACCCTGGGGCCCCAGCGGATGGCTACACCTTC.

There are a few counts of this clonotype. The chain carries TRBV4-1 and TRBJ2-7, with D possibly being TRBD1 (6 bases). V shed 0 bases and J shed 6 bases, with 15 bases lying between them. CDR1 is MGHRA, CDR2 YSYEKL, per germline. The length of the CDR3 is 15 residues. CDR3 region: CASSQDLIGRGEQYV. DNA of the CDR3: TGCGCCAGCAGCCAAGATCTCATCGGCAGGGGCGAGCAGTACGTC.

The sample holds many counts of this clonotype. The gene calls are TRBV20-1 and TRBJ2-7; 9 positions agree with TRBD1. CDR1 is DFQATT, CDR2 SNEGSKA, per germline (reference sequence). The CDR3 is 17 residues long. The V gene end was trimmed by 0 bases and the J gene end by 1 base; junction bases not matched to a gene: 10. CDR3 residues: CSARDGVRGQGSYEQYF. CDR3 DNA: TGCAGTGCTAGAGATGGAGTTCGGGGACAGGGTTCCTACGAGCAGTACTTC.

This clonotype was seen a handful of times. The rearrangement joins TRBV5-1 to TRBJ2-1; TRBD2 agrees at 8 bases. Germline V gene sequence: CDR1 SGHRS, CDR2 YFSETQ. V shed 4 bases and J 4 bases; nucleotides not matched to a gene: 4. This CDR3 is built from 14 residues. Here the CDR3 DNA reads TGCGCCAGCAGCACCCAGCGGGGGTACAATGAGCAGTTCTTC. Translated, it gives CASSTQRGYNEQFF.

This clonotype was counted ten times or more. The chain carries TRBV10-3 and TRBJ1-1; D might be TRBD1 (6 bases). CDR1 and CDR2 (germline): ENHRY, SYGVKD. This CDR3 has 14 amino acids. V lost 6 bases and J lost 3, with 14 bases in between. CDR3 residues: CAISRAPGDTEAFF. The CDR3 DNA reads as TGTGCCATCAGCCGGGCCCCAGGGGACACTGAAGCTTTCTTT.

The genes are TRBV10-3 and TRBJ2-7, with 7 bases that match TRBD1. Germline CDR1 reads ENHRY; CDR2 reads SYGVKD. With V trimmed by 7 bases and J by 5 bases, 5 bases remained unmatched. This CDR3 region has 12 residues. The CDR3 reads CAINIQGHEQYF. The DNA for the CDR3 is TGTGCCATCAATATACAGGGGCACGAGCAGTACTTC.

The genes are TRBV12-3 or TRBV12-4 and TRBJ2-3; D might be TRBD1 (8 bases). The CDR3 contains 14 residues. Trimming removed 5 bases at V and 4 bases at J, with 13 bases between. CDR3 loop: CASSLQGGADTQYF. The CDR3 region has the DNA TGTGCCAGCAGTCTACAGGGGGGGGCAGATACGCAGTATTTT.

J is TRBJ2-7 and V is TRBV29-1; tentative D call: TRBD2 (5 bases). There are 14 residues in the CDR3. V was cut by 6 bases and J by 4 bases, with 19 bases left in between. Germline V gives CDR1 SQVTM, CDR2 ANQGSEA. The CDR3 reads CSVKRVGAGYEQYF. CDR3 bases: TGCAGCGTGAAACGCGTGGGAGCTGGGTACGAGCAGTACTTC.

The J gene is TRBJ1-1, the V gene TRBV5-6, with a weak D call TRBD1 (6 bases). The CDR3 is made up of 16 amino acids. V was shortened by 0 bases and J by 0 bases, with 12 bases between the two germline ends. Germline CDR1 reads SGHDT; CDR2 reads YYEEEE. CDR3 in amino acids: CASSLAWDNLNTEAFF. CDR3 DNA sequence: TGTGCCAGCAGCTTGGCCTGGGACAATTTGAACACTGAAGCTTTCTTT.

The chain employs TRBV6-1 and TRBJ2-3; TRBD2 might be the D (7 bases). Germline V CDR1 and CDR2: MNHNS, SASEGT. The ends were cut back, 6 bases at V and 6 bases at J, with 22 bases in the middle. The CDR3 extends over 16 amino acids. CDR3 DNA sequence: TGTGCCAGCAGCCAACTGGGGGAGGGGGTAGGGGATACGCAGTATTTT. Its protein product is CASSQLGEGVGDTQYF.

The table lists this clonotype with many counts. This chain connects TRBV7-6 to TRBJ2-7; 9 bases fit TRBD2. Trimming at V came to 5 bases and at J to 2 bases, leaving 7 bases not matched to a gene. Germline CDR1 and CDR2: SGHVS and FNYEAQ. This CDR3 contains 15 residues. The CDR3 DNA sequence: TGTGCCAGCAGCCCAGCGGGAGGAGGCCCCTACGAGCAGTACTTC. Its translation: CASSPAGGGPYEQYF.

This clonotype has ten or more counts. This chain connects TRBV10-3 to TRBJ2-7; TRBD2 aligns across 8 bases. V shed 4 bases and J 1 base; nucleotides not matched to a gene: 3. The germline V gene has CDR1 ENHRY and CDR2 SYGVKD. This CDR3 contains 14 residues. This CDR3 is CAISVGGGSYEQYF. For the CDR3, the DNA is TGTGCCATCAGTGTCGGGGGGGGATCCTACGAGCAGTACTTC.

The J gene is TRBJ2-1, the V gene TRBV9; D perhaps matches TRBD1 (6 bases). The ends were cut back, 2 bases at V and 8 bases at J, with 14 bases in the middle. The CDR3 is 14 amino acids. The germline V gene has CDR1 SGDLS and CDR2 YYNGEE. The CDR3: CASSVVAGVHEQFF. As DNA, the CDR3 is TGTGCCAGCAGCGTGGTGGCAGGGGTCCATGAGCAGTTCTTC.

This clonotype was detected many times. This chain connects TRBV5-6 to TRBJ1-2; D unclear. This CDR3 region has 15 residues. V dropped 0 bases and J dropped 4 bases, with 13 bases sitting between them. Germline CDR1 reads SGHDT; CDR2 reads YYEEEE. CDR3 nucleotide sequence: TGTGCCAGCAGCTTGGAAGATATCTCCCCCTATGGCTACACCTTC. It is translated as CASSLEDISPYGYTF.

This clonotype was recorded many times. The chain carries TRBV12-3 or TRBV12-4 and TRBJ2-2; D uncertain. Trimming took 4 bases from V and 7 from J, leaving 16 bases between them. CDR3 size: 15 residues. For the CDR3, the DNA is TGTGCCAGCAGTTCCGGACCCTTCCCCCGCGGGGAGCTGTTTTTT. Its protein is CASSSGPFPRGELFF.

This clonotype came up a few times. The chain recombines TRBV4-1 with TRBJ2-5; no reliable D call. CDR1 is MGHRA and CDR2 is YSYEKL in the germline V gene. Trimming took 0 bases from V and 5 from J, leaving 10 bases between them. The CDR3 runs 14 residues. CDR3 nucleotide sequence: TGCGCCAGCAGCCAAGATCTAGGGTTTGAGACCCAGTACTTC. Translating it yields CASSQDLGFETQYF.

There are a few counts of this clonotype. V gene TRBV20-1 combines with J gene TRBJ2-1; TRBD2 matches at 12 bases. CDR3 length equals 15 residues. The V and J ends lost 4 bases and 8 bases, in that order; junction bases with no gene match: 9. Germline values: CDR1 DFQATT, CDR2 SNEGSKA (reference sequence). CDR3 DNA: TGCAGTGCTACCGGACTAGCGGGGCCAGGGGATGAGCAGTTCTTC. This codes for CSATGLAGPGDEQFF.

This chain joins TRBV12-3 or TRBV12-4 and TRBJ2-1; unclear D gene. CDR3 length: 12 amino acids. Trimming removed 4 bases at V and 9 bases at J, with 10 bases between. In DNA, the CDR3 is TGTGCCAGCAGTTCCGGGCCAGGTGAGCAGTTCTTC. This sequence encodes CASSSGPGEQFF.

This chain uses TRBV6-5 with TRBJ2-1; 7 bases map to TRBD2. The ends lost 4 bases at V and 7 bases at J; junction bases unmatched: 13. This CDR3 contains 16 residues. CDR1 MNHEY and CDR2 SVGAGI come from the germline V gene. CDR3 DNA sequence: TGTGCCAGCAGTTGGGCTAGCGGAGTTGGCAGGAATGAGCAGTTCTTC. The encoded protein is CASSWASGVGRNEQFF.

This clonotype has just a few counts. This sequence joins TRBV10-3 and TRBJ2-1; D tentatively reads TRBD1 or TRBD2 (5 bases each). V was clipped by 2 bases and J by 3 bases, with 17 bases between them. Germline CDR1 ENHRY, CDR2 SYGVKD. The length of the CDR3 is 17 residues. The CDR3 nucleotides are TGTGCCATCAGTGAGCATAGAGGGGATCAGGACTACAATGAGCAGTTCTTC. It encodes CAISEHRGDQDYNEQFF.